One and the same sample provided the 31 T cell receptor beta chains below, sequenced in a study of T cell changes during pregnancy in multiple sclerosis. Profiling relied on immunoSEQ multiplex PCR, and the TCRdb table lists in-frame clones only, not all of them. The sample has roughly 27,000 clones; approximately 87% are singletons. The material was CD8+ T cells from peripheral blood mononuclear cells, obtained after pregnancy. All receptors come from a female donor with multiple sclerosis, enrolled in a pregnancy study.

This chain links TRBV30 with TRBJ2-7, with D possibly being TRBD2 (6 bases). The CDR3 has 13 residues. V was shortened by 4 bases and J by 6 bases, with 16 bases between the two germline ends. Germline V gene lookup returns CDR1 GTSNPN and CDR2 SVGIG (reference sequence). The CDR3 here is CAWMGGKGLEQYF. CDR3 DNA: TGTGCCTGGATGGGGGGAAAGGGGCTCGAGCAGTACTTC.

The V and J genes are TRBV27 and TRBJ2-1, with D possibly being TRBD2 (7 bases). The ends were cut back, 8 bases at V and 1 base at J, with 21 bases in the middle. Germline-derived CDR1 and CDR2 are MNHEY and SMNVEV (reference sequence). This CDR3 has 17 amino acids. CDR3 coding DNA: TGTGCCAGCCATAAGGGGACTACAGGGTCATCCTACAATGAGCAGTTCTTC. The encoded protein is CASHKGTTGSSYNEQFF.

The gene calls are TRBV2 and TRBJ2-2, with a weak D call TRBD2 (6 bases). Trimming took 0 bases from V and 4 from J, leaving 12 bases between them. The CDR3 covers 16 residues. Germline V lookup: CDR1 SNHLY, CDR2 FYNNEI. CDR3 bases: TGTGCCAGCAGTGAAGCGCGGGGCGCGGGCACCGGGGAGCTGTTTTTT. It is translated as CASSEARGAGTGELFF.

This clone was seen only a few times. The J gene is TRBJ1-6, the V gene TRBV6-1; perhaps TRBD1 as D (5 bases). The CDR3 extends over 15 amino acids. Trimming removed 2 bases from V and 8 bases from J, with 13 bases in between. The V gene's germline CDR1 is MNHNS and CDR2 SASEGT. CDR3 sequence reads: CASSEIATDYSPLHF. CDR3 nucleotides: TGTGCCAGCAGTGAAATCGCGACAGACTATTCACCCCTCCACTTT.

The CDR3 is CAILALGLKGGAGELFF. Here the CDR3 DNA reads TGTGCCATCCTAGCGTTGGGACTGAAGGGTGGCGCCGGGGAGCTGTTTTTT. The chain recombines TRBV7-8 with TRBJ2-2; TRBD2 might be the D (6 bases). Trimming pared 10 bases from V and 6 bases from J, leaving 27 bases between. The CDR3 consists of 17 residues. CDR1 SGHVS and CDR2 FQNEAQ come from the germline V gene. Using reference TRBV7-8 and TRBJ2-2 for the parts outside the CDR3, the full variable domain is GAGVSQSPRYKVAKRGQDVALRCDPISGHVSLFWYQQALGQGPEFLTYFQNEAQLDKSGLPSDRFFAERPEGSVSTLKIQRTQQEDSAVYLCAILALGLKGGAGELFFGEGSRLTVL.

The rearrangement links TRBV9 to TRBJ1-6; a possible D gene is TRBD1 (6 bases). CDR1 is SGDLS and CDR2 is YYNGEE in the germline V gene. Trimming stripped 4 bases from V and 2 bases from J, with 16 bases between. CDR3 size: 17 residues. CDR3 bases: TGTGCCAGCAGCCTACGGACAGATAACGCCTATAATTCACCCCTCCACTTT. This translates into CASSLRTDNAYNSPLHF.

This clone is a singleton in its sample. The genes are TRBV28 and TRBJ2-7; 11 nucleotides align to TRBD1. This CDR3 region has 15 residues. The germline V gene encodes CDR1 MDHEN and CDR2 SYDVKM. J lost 5 bases, V lost 2 bases, and 5 bases had no gene match. CDR3 DNA: TGTGCCAGCAGTTTAACCGGGACAGGGGGGCACGAGCAGTACTTC. Its translation is CASSLTGTGGHEQYF.

This sequence joins TRBV11-2 and TRBJ1-2; D might be TRBD1 (6 bases). The germline V gene encodes CDR1 SGHAT and CDR2 FQNNGV. This CDR3 spans 13 amino acids. V was trimmed by 5 bases and J by 5 bases, leaving 12 bases between them. The CDR3 DNA reads TGTGCCAGCAGCCCGGGACAATTTTATGGCTACACCTTC. Translation gives CASSPGQFYGYTF.

V gene TRBV10-3 combines with J gene TRBJ2-1, with TRBD2 identical over 12 bases. V shed 3 bases and J 8 bases; nucleotides not matched to a gene: 8. CDR3 length equals 16 residues. Germline V lookup: CDR1 ENHRY, CDR2 SYGVKD. Written as DNA, the CDR3 is TGTGCCATCAGTGAAGCGGGACTAGCGGGTTCCCATGAGCAGTTCTTC. The encoded protein is CAISEAGLAGSHEQFF.

CDR3 sequence: CASSYGGIGYTF. The CDR3 bases are TGTGCCAGCAGTTACGGGGGGATCGGCTACACCTTC. This chain links TRBV6-5 with TRBJ1-2; perhaps TRBD1 as D (5 bases). Germline loops: CDR1 MNHEY, CDR2 SVGAGI. The CDR3 covers 12 residues. V lost 2 bases and J 8 bases, leaving 9 bases between the germline ends.

This chain connects TRBV4-3 to TRBJ1-2; TRBD1 matches 7 bases. The CDR3 has 18 residues. The junction had 16 bases not matched to a gene; V was cut back by 1 base and J by 5 bases. In germline, CDR1 is LGHNA, CDR2 YSLEER. CDR3 sequence: CASSQGLGTVLTLYGYTF. Here the CDR3 DNA reads TGCGCCAGCAGCCAAGGTCTGGGGACAGTCCTAACCCTTTATGGCTACACCTTC.

The rearrangement uses TRBV27 and TRBJ2-1; unclear D gene. Trimming took 0 bases from V and 4 from J, leaving 13 bases between them. The germline V gene encodes CDR1 MNHEY and CDR2 SMNVEV (reference sequence). CDR3 size: 16 residues. This chain's CDR3 is CASSLSTGALYNEQFF. As DNA, the CDR3 is TGTGCCAGCAGTTTATCGACCGGAGCTTTATACAATGAGCAGTTCTTC.

The chain uses TRBV6-4 and TRBJ2-1, with TRBD2 identical over 9 bases. CDR1 is MRHNA and CDR2 is SNTAGT in the germline V gene. This CDR3 is 16 amino acids long. V was pared by 0 bases and J by 8 bases, with 8 bases of the junction left unmatched. The CDR3 protein is CASSDSRGGSSDEQFF. Here the CDR3 DNA reads TGTGCCAGCAGTGACTCGCGGGGGGGCAGTTCGGATGAGCAGTTCTTC.

The J gene is TRBJ1-5, the V gene TRBV23-1, with 8 nucleotides matching TRBD1. TRBV23-1 is annotated as an ORF whose role is uncertain. The V segment lost 1 base and the J segment 7 bases; nucleotides outside the gene matches: 12. The CDR3 loop spans 17 amino acids. In DNA form, the CDR3 reads TGCGCCAGCAGTCAATTGCACCGACAGGGGAGCCGGCAGCCCCAGCATTTT. Its protein is CASSQLHRQGSRQPQHF.

The J gene is TRBJ2-7, the V gene TRBV19; D perhaps matches TRBD1 (6 bases). The CDR3 spans 15 residues. V shed 5 bases and J shed 2 bases, with 16 bases lying between them. Germline lookup yields CDR1 LNHDA and CDR2 SQIVND (reference sequence). This CDR3 reads CASSSPAWDTYEQYF. CDR3 coding DNA: TGTGCCAGTAGTTCCCCAGCGTGGGACACCTACGAGCAGTACTTC. Drawing the rest from reference TRBV19 and TRBJ2-7, the complete variable domain is DGGITQSPKYLFRKEGQNVTLSCEQNLNHDAMYWYRQDPGQGLRLIYYSQIVNDFQKGDIAEGYSVSREKKESFPLTVTSAQKNPTAFYLCASSSPAWDTYEQYFGPGTRLTVT.

V and J are TRBV9 and TRBJ1-1, with TRBD1 matching 7 bases. The CDR3 contains 14 residues. Trimming removed 4 bases from V and 4 bases from J; junction bases left unmatched: 7. The germline CDR1 and CDR2 sequences are SGDLS and YYNGEE. CDR3 sequence (DNA): TGTGCCAGCAGCACGGGTTACAGGGGCACTGAAGCTTTCTTT. Amino acids: CASSTGYRGTEAFF.

The chain is built from TRBV27 and TRBJ2-7, with 7 bases matching TRBD2. Germline assignment: CDR1 MNHEY and CDR2 SMNVEV (reference sequence). The CDR3 is 14 amino acids. V was pared by 2 bases and J by 3 bases, with 4 bases of the junction left unmatched. The CDR3 here is CASSLVTGGYEQYF. The DNA for the CDR3 is TGTGCCAGCAGTTTAGTAACGGGGGGCTACGAGCAGTACTTC.

The CDR3 sequence is CASSVWDRGPRSPLHF. CDR3 DNA sequence: TGTGCCAGCAGCGTATGGGACAGGGGGCCTCGTTCACCCCTCCACTTT. The chain employs TRBV9 and TRBJ1-6; 12 nucleotides align to TRBD1. Germline lookup yields CDR1 SGDLS and CDR2 YYNGEE. Losses at the gene ends were 1 base for V and 9 bases for J; bases not matched to a gene: 5. The CDR3 is made up of 16 amino acids.

This chain joins TRBV6-1 and TRBJ1-4; TRBD1 matches 9 bases. V shed 1 base and J 6 bases; nucleotides not matched to a gene: 6. CDR1 is MNHNS, CDR2 SASEGT, per germline. CDR3 length equals 16 residues. Written as DNA, the CDR3 is TGTGCCAGCAGTGAAGGTGCGGGACAGGGCGATGAAAAACTGTTTTTT. Translated: CASSEGAGQGDEKLFF.

This sequence joins TRBV4-3 and TRBJ1-1; possible D gene TRBD1, 6 bases. The V end lost 5 bases, the J end lost 5 bases, and 18 bases lay between the germline ends. The CDR3 is 15 amino acids. Germline loops: CDR1 LGHNA, CDR2 YSLEER. CDR3 sequence (DNA): TGCGCCAGCAGCACCGATGGGGGCGAGGAGACTGAAGCTTTCTTT. The encoded protein is CASSTDGGEETEAFF.

This rearrangement joins TRBV6-6 to TRBJ1-6; the D is unclear. The CDR3 extends over 15 amino acids. Trimming removed 4 bases from V and 8 bases from J, with 15 bases in between. Germline V gene lookup returns CDR1 MNHNY and CDR2 SVGAGI (reference sequence). As DNA, the CDR3 is TGTGCCAGCAGTTCTACGACCTGGGGAGATTCACCCCTCCACTTT. This codes for CASSSTTWGDSPLHF.

This clone is a singleton in its sample. The chain's CDR3 is CASSWTGVTYEQYF. CDR3 bases: TGTGCCAGCAGTTGGACAGGGGTAACCTACGAGCAGTACTTC. V gene TRBV28 combines with J gene TRBJ2-7, with 9 bases identical to TRBD1. This CDR3 comprises 14 residues. Germline CDR1 reads MDHEN; CDR2 reads SYDVKM. With 4 bases clipped from V and 2 bases from J, the junction kept 3 bases outside the gene matches. Full variable domain (outside the CDR3, taken from reference TRBV28 and TRBJ2-7): DVKVTQSSRYLVKRTGEKVFLECVQDMDHENMFWYRQDPGLGLRLIYFSYDVKMKEKGDIPEGYSVSREKKERFSLILESASTNQTSMYLCASSWTGVTYEQYFGPGTRLTVT.

The chain uses TRBV30 and TRBJ2-5; 7 positions agree with TRBD1. The germline V gene encodes CDR1 GTSNPN and CDR2 SVGIG (reference sequence). V lost 0 bases and J lost 5; bases outside the gene matches: 3. The CDR3 is 13 residues long. The CDR3 loop is CAWSVGTAETQYF. The CDR3 bases are TGTGCCTGGAGTGTCGGGACAGCTGAGACCCAGTACTTC.

The rearrangement joins TRBV23-1 to TRBJ1-1; 7 nucleotides agree with TRBD1. TRBV23-1 is noted as an ORF with a role that remains uncertain. With 4 bases clipped from V and 10 bases from J, the junction kept 6 bases outside the gene matches. The CDR3 has 12 residues. DNA of the CDR3: TGCGCCAGCAGTCGGAGACAGGGAAGAGCTTTCTTT. Translated: CASSRRQGRAFF.

V gene TRBV11-2 combines with J gene TRBJ2-1; 7 positions match TRBD1. Unmatched junction bases numbered 2, after V lost 3 bases and J lost 3 bases. The CDR3 is 14 residues long. Germline V CDR1 and CDR2: SGHAT, FQNNGV. The DNA for the CDR3 is TGTGCCAGCAGCTTTGACAGGGACTACAATGAGCAGTTCTTC. This sequence encodes CASSFDRDYNEQFF.

This clone has a handful of counts. V gene TRBV7-9 combines with J gene TRBJ1-4; D gene uncertain. The CDR3 covers 15 residues. The germline V and J ends were trimmed by 0 bases and 2 bases, with 7 bases remaining between them. Per the germline V gene, CDR1 is SEHNR and CDR2 is FQNEAQ (reference sequence). This CDR3 is CASSLARTTNEKLFF. CDR3 bases: TGTGCCAGCAGCTTAGCGCGCACGACTAATGAAAAACTGTTTTTT.

This clone was counted a single time. V usage is TRBV4-2 and J usage is TRBJ1-2, with 7 bases matching TRBD1. This CDR3 region has 15 residues. The germline gives CDR1 LGHNA, CDR2 YNFKEQ. The junction had 7 bases not matched to a gene; V was cut back by 0 bases and J by 6 bases. This CDR3 is CASSQDGDRVDGYTF. For the CDR3, the DNA is TGTGCCAGCAGCCAAGACGGTGACAGGGTTGATGGCTACACCTTC.

This chain uses TRBV11-2 with TRBJ2-7; D is possibly TRBD1 (6 bases). Trimming pared 4 bases from V and 3 bases from J, leaving 13 bases between. This CDR3 has 14 amino acids. Germline V CDR1 and CDR2: SGHAT, FQNNGV. CDR3 in DNA: TGTGCCAGCAGCTCACTCAGGGGTAGCTACGAGCAGTACTTC. Residues: CASSSLRGSYEQYF.

The chain links TRBV7-6 to TRBJ2-1, with 10 bases fitting TRBD2. Trimming removed 1 base from V and 4 bases from J; junction bases left unmatched: 7. The CDR3 is made up of 17 amino acids. Germline V gene data show CDR1 as SGHVS and CDR2 as FNYEAQ. This chain's CDR3 is CASSLDSGGPPYNEQFF. DNA of the CDR3: TGTGCCAGCAGCTTAGATAGCGGGGGGCCCCCTTACAATGAGCAGTTCTTC. Looking up the rest from reference TRBV7-6 and TRBJ2-1 gives the full variable domain: GAGVSQSPRYKVTKRGQDVALRCDPISGHVSLYWYRQALGQGPEFLTYFNYEAQQDKSGLPNDRFSAERPEGSISTLTIQRTEQRDSAMYRCASSLDSGGPPYNEQFFGPGTRLTVL.

The V and J genes are TRBV14 and TRBJ1-4; D is perhaps TRBD1 (5 bases). Trimming took 4 bases from V and 6 from J, leaving 12 bases between them. CDR3 length equals 14 residues. Germline CDR1 and CDR2: SGHDN and FVKESK. This CDR3 reads CASSPLGLDEKLFF. DNA for the CDR3: TGTGCCAGCAGCCCCTTGGGGCTTGATGAAAAACTGTTTTTT.

The V gene is TRBV30, the J gene TRBJ1-1; no firm D call. The CDR3 extends over 13 amino acids. Germline V gives CDR1 GTSNPN, CDR2 SVGIG (reference sequence). Trimming left V 4 bases short and J 5 bases short, with 14 bases between. CDR3 residues: CAWTGVSRTEAFF. CDR3 coding DNA: TGTGCCTGGACGGGTGTTTCTCGGACTGAAGCTTTCTTT.